This entry concerns a single T cell receptor (beta chain). The V gene lost 0 bases and the J gene lost 0 bases, with 9 bases spanning the gap. CDR1 is LNHDA and CDR2 is SQIVND in the germline V gene (reference sequence). CDR3 length equals 17 residues. The data were taken from a study of blood T cell repertoires in COVID-19. Overall study: Acute-phase and convalescent COVID-19 samples originated in the United States, Italy and Spain. Nucleic acid was either cDNA or gDNA, and it came from T cells, B-cell-depleted T cells, or PBMCs.

Assay: immunoSEQ multiplex PCR; the TCRdb copy retains only in-frame clones and omits some. The sample holds 200,000 to 250,000 clones, 75% to 90% seen once. Participants' reported clinical history set cohort assignment. This TCR came from a woman aged 18-29 years in a cohort exposed to, infected with or recovered from COVID-19 (not recorded which). The chain employs TRBV19 and TRBJ1-6; D not resolved. Input material: PBMCs or T cells enriched from blood (not recorded which). The CDR3 spells CASSIEEASSYNSPLHF. The DNA of the CDR3 is TGTGCCAGTAGTATAGAGGAGGCCAGCTCCTATAATTCACCCCTCCACTTT.